This T cell receptor (beta chain) came from a study of T cell responses to AZD1222 COVID-19 vaccine. Regarding this clone: The antigen is undetermined.

Points from the study as a whole: Dominant at 160-218 and 743-854, vaccine-associated CD4 TCRs also spanned spike. Mostly white British, mostly female donors; authors suggested clonal diversity may be underestimated. Variant regions that are unmutated are reportedly the target of nearly half of spike-specific TCRs.

Timing groups of about 4 and about 12 weeks for second doses were pooled. The CDR3 has 13 amino acids. Trimming took off 7 bases at V and 0 bases at J, with 7 bases between the two ends. The assay was immunoSEQ multiplex PCR, and TCRdb's table has in-frame clones only and misses some. The sample contains 150,000 to 200,000 clones, under 95% of which appear only once. The TCR sequence derives from an adult who received the AZD1222 COVID-19 vaccine. The gene calls are TRBV12-3 or TRBV12-4 and TRBJ1-5; D is ambiguous. The sample in question was peripheral blood, obtained 28 days after the second AZD1222 dose. CDR3: CASTTHSNQPQHF. For the CDR3, the DNA is TGTGCCAGCACCACACATAGCAATCAGCCCCAGCATTTT.